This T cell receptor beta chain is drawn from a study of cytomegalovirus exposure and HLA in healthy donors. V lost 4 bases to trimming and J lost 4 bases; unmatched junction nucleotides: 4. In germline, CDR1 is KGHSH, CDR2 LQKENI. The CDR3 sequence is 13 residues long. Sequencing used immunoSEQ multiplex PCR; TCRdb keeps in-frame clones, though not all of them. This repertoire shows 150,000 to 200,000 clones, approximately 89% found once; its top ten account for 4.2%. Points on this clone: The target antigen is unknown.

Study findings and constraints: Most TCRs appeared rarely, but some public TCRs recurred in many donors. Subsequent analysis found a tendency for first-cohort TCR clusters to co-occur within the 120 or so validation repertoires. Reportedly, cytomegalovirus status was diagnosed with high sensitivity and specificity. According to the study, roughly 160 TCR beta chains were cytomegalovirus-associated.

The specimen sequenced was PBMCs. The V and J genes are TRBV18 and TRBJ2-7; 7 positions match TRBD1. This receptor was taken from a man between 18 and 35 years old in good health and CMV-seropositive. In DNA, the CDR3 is TGTGCCAGCTCACTCGACAGGGCGTACGAGCAGTACTTC. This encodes CASSLDRAYEQYF. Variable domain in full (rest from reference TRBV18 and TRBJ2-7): NAGVMQNPRHLVRRRGQEARLRCSPMKGHSHVYWYRQLPEEGLKFMVYLQKENIIDESGMPKERFSAEFPKEGPSILRIQQVVRGDSAAYFCASSLDRAYEQYFGPGTRLTVT.